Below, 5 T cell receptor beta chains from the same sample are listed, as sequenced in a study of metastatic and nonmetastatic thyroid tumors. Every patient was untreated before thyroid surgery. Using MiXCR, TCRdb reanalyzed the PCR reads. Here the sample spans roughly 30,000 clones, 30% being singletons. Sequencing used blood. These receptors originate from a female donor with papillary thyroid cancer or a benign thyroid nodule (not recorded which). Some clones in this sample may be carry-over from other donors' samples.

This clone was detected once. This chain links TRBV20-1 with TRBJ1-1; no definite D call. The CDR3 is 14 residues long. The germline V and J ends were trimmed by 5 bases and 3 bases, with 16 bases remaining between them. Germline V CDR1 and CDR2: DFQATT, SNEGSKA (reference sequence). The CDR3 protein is CSAYSKCLDTEAFF. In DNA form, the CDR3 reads TGCAGTGCTTATTCGAAGTGCCTCGACACTGAAGCTTTCTTT.

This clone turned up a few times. The CDR3 region is CASSYSRSQGVNEQFF. The CDR3 DNA reads TGTGCCAGCAGTTACTCCAGGTCACAGGGAGTAAATGAGCAGTTCTTC. The chain has TRBV6-5 and TRBJ2-1; a weak D match, TRBD1 (6 bases). CDR1 MNHEY and CDR2 SVGAGI come from the germline V gene. CDR3 length: 16 residues. Trimming stripped 0 bases from V and 7 bases from J, with 16 bases between.

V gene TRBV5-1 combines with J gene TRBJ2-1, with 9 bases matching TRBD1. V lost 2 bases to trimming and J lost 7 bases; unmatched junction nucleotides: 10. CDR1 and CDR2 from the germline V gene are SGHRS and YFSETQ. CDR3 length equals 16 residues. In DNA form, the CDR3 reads TGCGCCAGCAGCTTCAAAGGGACAGGGAACACTAATGAGCAGTTCTTC. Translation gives CASSFKGTGNTNEQFF.

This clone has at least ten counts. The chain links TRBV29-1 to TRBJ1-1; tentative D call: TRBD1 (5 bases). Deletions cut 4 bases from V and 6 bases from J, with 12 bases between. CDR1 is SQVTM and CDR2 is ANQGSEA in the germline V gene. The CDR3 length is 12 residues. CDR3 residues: CSVVRRGAEAFF. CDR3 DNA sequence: TGCAGCGTTGTAAGGAGGGGTGCTGAAGCTTTCTTT. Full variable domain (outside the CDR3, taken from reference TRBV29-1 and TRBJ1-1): SAVISQKPSRDICQRGTSLTIQCQVDSQVTMMFWYRQQPGQSLTLIATANQGSEATYESGFVIDKFPISRPNLTFSTLTVSNMSPEDSSIYLCSVVRRGAEAFFGQGTRLTVV.

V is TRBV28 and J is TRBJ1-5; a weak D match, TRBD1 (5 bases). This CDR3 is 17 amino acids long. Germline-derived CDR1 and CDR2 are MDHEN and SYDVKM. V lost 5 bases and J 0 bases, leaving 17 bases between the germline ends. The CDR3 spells CASSTNTGHYSNQPQHF. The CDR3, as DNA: TGTGCCAGCAGTACCAATACAGGACACTATAGCAATCAGCCCCAGCATTTT.